In this sample, the clone carrying this TCR beta chain turned up a few times. The antigen remains undetermined. Germline CDR1 is SGHVS and CDR2 is FQNEAQ. The CDR3 has 13 amino acids. Trimming took 4 bases from V and 1 from J, leaving 8 bases between them. Incorporated into the TCR beta cDNA libraries were unique molecular identifiers, which served to reduce PCR and sequencing biases. MiXCR was run by TCRdb on the PCR reads, yielding one entry per CDR3 protein. The sample comprises roughly 650,000 distinct CDR3 sequences, approximately 60% of which are singletons, and 10% to 12% rests with the top ten. The sample originates from a study of post-analysis software for immune sequencing data. Whole-study findings and limits: Patients had higher frequencies than controls of four to six TRBV segments, including TRBV5-6, TRBV5-1 and TRBV20-1. Compared with controls, patients showed significantly lower normalized Chao1 diversity.

Sequenced material: blood. V usage is TRBV7-8 and J usage is TRBJ2-7; D uncertain. The clonotype originates from a girl aged 2 to 10 with multiple sclerosis. CDR3 region: CASSSRFSYEQYF. The CDR3 bases are TGTGCCAGCAGCTCCAGGTTTTCCTACGAGCAGTACTTC.